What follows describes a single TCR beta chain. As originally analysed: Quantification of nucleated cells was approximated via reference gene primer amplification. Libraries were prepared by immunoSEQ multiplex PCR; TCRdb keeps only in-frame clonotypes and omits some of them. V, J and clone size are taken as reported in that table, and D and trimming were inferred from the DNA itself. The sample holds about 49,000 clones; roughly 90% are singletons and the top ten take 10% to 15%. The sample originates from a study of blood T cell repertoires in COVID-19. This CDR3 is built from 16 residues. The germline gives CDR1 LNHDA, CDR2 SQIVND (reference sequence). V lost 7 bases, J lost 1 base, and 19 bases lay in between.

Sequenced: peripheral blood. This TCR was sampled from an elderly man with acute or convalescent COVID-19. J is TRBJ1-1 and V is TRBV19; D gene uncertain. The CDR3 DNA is TGTGCCAGTACGGGTTTATCTTTACCTTCGAACACTGAAGCTTTCTTT. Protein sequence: CASTGLSLPSNTEAFF. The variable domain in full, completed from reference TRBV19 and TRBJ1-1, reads DGGITQSPKYLFRKEGQNVTLSCEQNLNHDAMYWYRQDPGQGLRLIYYSQIVNDFQKGDIAEGYSVSREKKESFPLTVTSAQKNPTAFYLCASTGLSLPSNTEAFFGQGTRLTVV.